The source of this T cell receptor beta chain is a study of OX40 agonist ivuxolimab in advanced cancers. The study's findings and limits: The CD4+ and CD8+ T cells in the blood had expanded clonally by week 6 at 0.1 to 3.0 mg/kg. Averaging showed that CD8+ T cells had more expanded clones than CD4+ did. Antigen specificity was not determined for the expanded peripheral T cells.

No patient had autoimmune disease or received systemic immunosuppression. TCRdb keeps only in-frame clones here, not all; method: immunoSEQ multiplex PCR. Found here are around 25,000 clones, 65% to 80% of them singletons; the top ten hold 12% to 15%. Concerning this clone: Its antigen is unidentified.

This TCR came from an adult with an advanced solid tumor such as melanoma, head and neck, liver or kidney cancer. The sample consisted of CD4+ or CD8+ T cells sorted from blood, taken in a trial of the OX40 agonist ivuxolimab.

Written as DNA, the CDR3 is TGTGCCAGTAGTATAAGGACAGGGAACGAGCAGTACTTC. Protein product: CASSIRTGNEQYF. The chain combines TRBV19 with TRBJ2-7; 8 bases align to TRBD1. V was pared by 2 bases and J by 5 bases, with 2 bases of the junction left unmatched. The CDR3 covers 13 residues. Per the germline V gene, CDR1 is LNHDA and CDR2 is SQIVND (reference sequence).